These T cell receptor beta chains were read from a single sample in a study of shared clonotypes between healthy human individuals. The protocol was immunoSEQ multiplex PCR, while the TCRdb copy is restricted to in-frame clones and leaves out a portion. The data show about half a million clones, about 76% seen once. Sequenced input: PBMCs. The source is a woman aged 40 to 50 in good health. Some clones in this sample may be carry-over from other donors' samples. CDR3s include the opening cysteine and the closing phenylalanine or tryptophan. The D gene is left open where the match is weak. Clone size is given for some rows only: seen once, a few or many times, or a class if the clone is expanded.

>few|TRBJ2-7|TRBD1|TRBV7-9
CASSFGGTGFEQYF
TGTGCCAGCAGCTTTGGCGGGACAGGGTTCGAGCAGTACTTC
>NA|TRBJ2-7|NA|TRBV7-2
CASSLSGGSVHEQYF
TGTGCCAGCAGCCTCTCCGGGGGTTCAGTCCACGAGCAGTACTTC
>NA|TRBJ2-5|NA|TRBV18
CASSPRGTIPQETQYF
TGTGCCAGCTCACCTCGCGGGACCATACCTCAAGAGACCCAGTACTTC
>NA|TRBJ2-5|NA|TRBV5-1
CASSLAQGGGETQYF
TGCGCCAGCAGCTTGGCTCAGGGTGGTGGAGAGACCCAGTACTTC
>once|TRBJ2-1|NA|TRBV11-2
CASSLVGTYNEQFF
TGTGCCAGCAGCTTAGTGGGTACCTACAATGAGCAGTTCTTC
>NA|TRBJ1-6|NA|TRBV28
CASSGGTYNSPLHF
TGTGCCAGCAGTGGGGGGACCTATAATTCACCCCTCCACTTT
>NA|TRBJ2-2|TRBD2|TRBV7-3
CASSVTGLAGGPATGELFF
TGTGCCAGCAGCGTAACCGGACTAGCGGGAGGGCCCGCCACCGGGGAGCTGTTTTTT
>once|TRBJ2-4|NA|TRBV6-6
CASSKGLGKNIQYF
TGTGCCAGCAGTAAGGGACTGGGAAAAAACATTCAGTACTTC
>NA|TRBJ2-7|TRBD2|TRBV4-2
CASSQERGLAYSYEQYF
TGTGCCAGCAGCCAAGAAAGGGGACTAGCTTACTCCTACGAGCAGTACTTC
>NA|TRBJ2-2|TRBD1|TRBV12-5
CASGLSRTGWVTGELFF
TGTGCTAGTGGTTTGTCACGGACAGGCTGGGTGACCGGGGAGCTGTTTTTT
>NA|TRBJ2-7|TRBD2|TRBV14
CASSQDRREYDEQYF
TGTGCCAGCAGCCAAGATAGGCGGGAGTACGACGAGCAGTACTTC
>NA|TRBJ2-3|NA|TRBV7-9
CASSSLIFGGGSGDTQYF
TGTGCCAGCAGCTCCCTAATATTTGGCGGAGGGAGCGGAGATACGCAGTATTTT
>NA|TRBJ2-1|TRBD2|TRBV4-2
CASSRAGTTLGDEQFF
TGTGCCAGCAGCCGCGCCGGGACTACGCTTGGGGATGAGCAGTTCTTC
>NA|TRBJ2-2|NA|TRBV7-9
CASKRTSGAGELFF
TGTGCCAGCAAACGTACGTCGGGGGCCGGGGAGCTGTTTTTT
>NA|TRBJ2-3|NA|TRBV29-1
CSVFVPGRTDTQYF
TGCAGCGTTTTCGTCCCCGGGCGCACAGATACGCAGTATTTT
>NA|TRBJ2-3|NA|TRBV19
CASSTYLRTDTQYF
TGTGCCAGTAGTACCTACCTCCGCACAGATACGCAGTATTTT
>NA|TRBJ2-7|TRBD1|TRBV7-9
CASNSPQAGGYEQYF
TGTGCCAGCAACTCCCCCCAAGCAGGGGGCTACGAGCAGTACTTC
>NA|TRBJ2-3|TRBD2|TRBV7-2
CASRPPGLAEDTQYF
TGTGCCAGCAGACCTCCGGGACTAGCGGAGGATACGCAGTATTTT
>NA|TRBJ2-7|NA|TRBV7-2
CASSLGVAGRGQYF
TGTGCCAGCAGCTTAGGGGTTGCAGGTCGAGGGCAGTACTTC
>once|TRBJ2-7|NA|TRBV27
CASSLSPGSLPYEQYF
TGTGCCAGCAGTTTAAGTCCGGGCAGCCTACCCTACGAGCAGTACTTC
>NA|TRBJ2-4|TRBD2|TRBV7-2
CASSLGTSGLMGHQYF
TGTGCCAGCAGCTTAGGGACTAGCGGCCTCATGGGCCATCAGTACTTC
>many|TRBJ2-1|TRBD2|TRBV5-1
CASSQDRLASNNEQFF
TGCGCCAGCAGCCAAGATCGACTAGCCTCAAACAATGAGCAGTTCTTC
>NA|TRBJ2-5|TRBD2|TRBV6-5
CASSRTSAIQETQYF
TGTGCCAGCAGCCGGACTAGCGCCATCCAAGAGACCCAGTACTTC
>few|TRBJ2-3|NA|TRBV7-8
CASSPWRADTQYF
TGTGCCAGCAGTCCCTGGAGGGCAGATACGCAGTATTTT
>NA|TRBJ2-7|NA|TRBV21-1
CASSKVGQGGSYEQYF
TGTGCCAGCAGCAAAGTCGGACAGGGGGGGTCCTACGAGCAGTACTTC
>NA|TRBJ2-2|NA|TRBV18
CASSPVQDRITGELFF
TGTGCCAGCTCACCAGTTCAGGACAGAATCACCGGGGAGCTGTTTTTT
>NA|TRBJ2-7|TRBD1|TRBV18
CASSPLLTGGVYEQYF
TGTGCCAGCTCACCACTTCTCACAGGGGGCGTCTACGAGCAGTACTTC
>NA|TRBJ1-1|NA|TRBV11-2
CASSPSTGATEAFF
TGTGCCAGCAGCCCCTCCACGGGGGCGACTGAAGCTTTCTTT
>NA|TRBJ1-2|NA|TRBV4-2
CASSQAFSRGGYGYTF
TGTGCCAGCAGCCAAGCCTTTTCCAGGGGAGGCTATGGCTACACCTTC
>NA|TRBJ2-6|NA|TRBV27
CASSPARTDLSGANVLTF
TGTGCCAGCAGTCCAGCCAGGACAGACCTCTCTGGGGCCAACGTCCTGACTTTC
>NA|TRBJ2-3|NA|TRBV10-3
CSIGEFTDTQYF
TGTTCAATCGGGGAGTTTACAGATACGCAGTATTTT
>NA|TRBJ2-7|NA|TRBV28
CASSTTEEQYF
TGTGCCAGCAGCACGACTGAGGAGCAGTACTTC
>NA|TRBJ1-3|NA|TRBV5-4
CASSLEAAGNTIYF
TGTGCCAGCAGCTTGGAGGCAGCTGGAAACACCATATATTTT
>NA|TRBJ2-2|NA|TRBV30
CAWSVLSGANTGELFF
TGTGCCTGGAGTGTATTGAGCGGAGCGAACACCGGGGAGCTGTTTTTT
>NA|TRBJ2-3|NA|TRBV5-1
CASSLLGAQLTDTQYF
TGCGCCAGCAGCTTGCTGGGGGCGCAGCTAACAGATACGCAGTATTTT
>NA|TRBJ2-3|TRBD2|TRBV5-1
CASSLDGTSGRWKTDTQYF
TGCGCCAGCAGCTTGGATGGGACTAGCGGGAGATGGAAGACAGATACGCAGTATTTT
>NA|TRBJ2-1|NA|TRBV5-1
CASSLVAWADYNEQFF
TGCGCCAGCAGCTTGGTTGCGTGGGCTGACTACAATGAGCAGTTCTTC
>NA|TRBJ1-3|NA|TRBV29-1
CSVDGGLRNTIYF
TGCAGCGTTGACGGGGGGCTTAGAAACACCATATATTTT
>NA|TRBJ2-7|NA|TRBV2
CASSVRTVYEQYF
TGTGCCAGCAGTGTACGGACAGTTTACGAGCAGTACTTC
>NA|TRBJ2-1|NA|TRBV9
CASSVDLQHYNEQFF
TGTGCCAGCAGCGTAGATCTCCAACATTACAATGAGCAGTTCTTC
>once|TRBJ1-1|NA|TRBV10-3
CAISEKWSEAFF
TGTGCCATCAGTGAGAAGTGGTCTGAAGCTTTCTTT
>NA|TRBJ2-1|NA|TRBV18
CASSRWDSSYNEQFF
TGTGCCAGCTCACGCTGGGACTCCTCCTACAATGAGCAGTTCTTC
>NA|TRBJ1-2|NA|TRBV4-1
CASSQGRDPNDYGYTF
TGCGCCAGCAGCCAAGGCAGGGACCCAAACGACTATGGCTACACCTTC
>NA|TRBJ1-2|NA|TRBV28
CASTQGSDVDGYTF
TGTGCCAGCACCCAGGGTTCCGACGTAGATGGCTACACCTTC
>NA|TRBJ2-1|NA|TRBV7-9
CASSGPGVHEQFF
TGTGCCAGCAGCGGCCCCGGGGTCCATGAGCAGTTCTTC
>few|TRBJ2-1|TRBD2|TRBV6-1
CASGGAASGRWYEQFF
TGTGCCAGCGGTGGTGCGGCTAGCGGGAGGTGGTATGAGCAGTTCTTC
>NA|TRBJ2-1|NA|TRBV7-9
CASSLAGSGLAPDNEQFF
TGTGCCAGCAGCTTAGCAGGTTCGGGCCTAGCGCCCGACAATGAGCAGTTCTTC